Each of the 3 T cell receptor beta chains below was sequenced from the same sample in a study of early T cells in non-severe SARS-CoV-2 infection. TCRdb analysed the 5' RACE reads with MiXCR anew, one entry per CDR3 protein. The sample gives some 87,000 distinct CDR3 sequences, about 13% of which show up once; under 1.5% is in the top ten. Material: whole blood. The receptors here all came from an adult who was a healthcare worker with PCR-confirmed SARS-CoV-2 infection or an uninfected control (not recorded which).

The chain is built from TRBV4-3 and TRBJ1-5, with D uncertain. This CDR3 is built from 15 residues. Germline V gene data show CDR1 as LGHNA and CDR2 as YSLEER. The V end was cut by 1 base, the J end by 0 bases, with 7 bases between. The CDR3 bases are TGCGCCAGCAGCCAAGGGCGGCATAGCAATCAGCCCCAGCATTTT. Translating it yields CASSQGRHSNQPQHF.

The rearrangement joins TRBV3-1 to TRBJ2-3; no firm D call. Trimming shortened V by 2 bases and J by 4 bases, and 1 base separated the two germline ends. The CDR3 loop spans 11 amino acids. Germline assignment: CDR1 LGHDT and CDR2 YNNKEL (reference sequence). CDR3 DNA sequence: TGTGCCAGCAGCCAATCAGATACGCAGTATTTT. Residues: CASSQSDTQYF.

Many counts were recorded for this clonotype. This CDR3 reads CSARDRRRGNTEAFF. DNA for the CDR3: TGCAGTGCTAGAGATCGTCGCAGGGGGAACACTGAAGCTTTCTTT. The V gene is TRBV20-1, the J gene TRBJ1-1; tentatively, D is TRBD1 (6 bases). The CDR3 length is 15 residues. Germline V lookup: CDR1 DFQATT, CDR2 SNEGSKA (reference sequence). The V end was cut by 0 bases, the J end by 1 base, with 12 bases between.